The source of this T cell receptor (beta chain) is a study of blood T cell repertoires in COVID-19. Looking at the study overall: Sources were T cells, B-cell-depleted T cells, or PBMCs; the material itself was cDNA or gDNA.

Two negative PCRs, clearance, or symptom resolution had been documented for recovered Cohort 3 donors. Data came from immunoSEQ multiplex PCR; TCRdb stores just in-frame clones and leaves some out. The sample includes 400,000 or so clones, 80% to 90% seen only once; the top ten take 0.95% to 1.3%. The germline V gene encodes CDR1 MDHEN and CDR2 SYDVKM. The CDR3 is 14 amino acids. V lost 3 bases, J lost 0 bases, and 8 bases lay in between. Sequencing used PBMCs or T cells enriched from blood (not recorded which). The genes are TRBV28 and TRBJ1-1; no reliable D call. The TCR sequence derives from a man aged 25-40 years who had recovered from COVID-19. The DNA for the CDR3 is TGTGCCAGCAGTTTGACGGGAATGAACACTGAAGCTTTCTTT. Translated: CASSLTGMNTEAFF.